These T cell receptor beta chains were read from a single sample in a study of T cell responses to AZD1222 COVID-19 vaccine. Sequenced by immunoSEQ multiplex PCR; TCRdb stores in-frame clones only, minus some. Seen here are approximately 94,000 clones, 88% observed once, and the top ten hold roughly 1.8%. Sequencing used peripheral blood, obtained on day 0 of AZD1222 vaccination. The receptors stem from an adult in good health. The CDR3 runs from the conserved cysteine through the conserved F or W. The D gene is left open where the match is weak. The size of a clone is reported for some rows only, either as once, few or many, or as a class for expanded clones.

>NA|NA|TRBJ2-2|TRBV19
CASSIDDSNTGELFF
TGTGCCAGTAGTATAGACGACAGTAACACCGGGGAGCTGTTTTTT
>NA|NA|TRBJ1-1|TRBV4-1
CASSPVPLRVSEAFF
TGCGCCAGCAGCCCCGTCCCTCTGAGGGTTTCTGAAGCTTTCTTT
>few|NA|TRBJ1-1|TRBV27
CASSPVVDRLNTEAFF
TGTGCCAGCAGCCCTGTCGTTGACCGTCTGAACACTGAAGCTTTCTTT
>NA|NA|TRBJ2-2|TRBV19
CASRSLGGAFTGELFF
TGTGCCAGTAGATCCTTGGGGGGGGCTTTCACCGGGGAGCTGTTTTTT
>NA|NA|TRBJ1-1|TRBV6-5
CASSKIGPNTEAFF
TGTGCCAGCAGTAAAATCGGGCCGAACACTGAAGCTTTCTTT
>NA|NA|TRBJ2-5|TRBV24-1
CATSDRRQALAQYF
TGTGCCACCAGTGACCGTCGACAGGCTCTGGCCCAGTACTTC
>NA|NA|TRBJ1-1|TRBV7-3
CASSLSLNTEAFF
TGTGCCAGCAGCTTGTCCTTGAACACTGAAGCTTTCTTT
>NA|TRBD1|TRBJ1-2|TRBV10-3
CAISDPGQGVNGYTF
TGTGCCATCAGTGACCCGGGACAGGGGGTGAATGGCTACACCTTC
>NA|NA|TRBJ1-4|TRBV28
CASRPPSTPTNEKLFF
TGTGCCAGCAGACCCCCATCGACCCCAACTAATGAAAAACTGTTTTTT
>NA|TRBD1|TRBJ2-7|TRBV6-1
CASSEPLRGQATF
TGTGCCAGCAGTGAACCCCTTAGGGGACAGGCGACATTC
>NA|NA|TRBJ1-5|TRBV4-3
CASSPTPGGNQPQHF
TGCGCCAGCAGCCCGACTCCAGGAGGCAATCAGCCCCAGCATTTT
>once|NA|TRBJ1-4|TRBV4-3
CASSQAATVLREKLFF
TGCGCCAGCAGCCAAGCCGCCACGGTCCTCCGGGAAAAACTGTTTTTT
>NA|TRBD2|TRBJ2-2|TRBV11-2
CASSSLAGTNTGELFF
TGTGCCAGCAGCTCTCTAGCGGGAACGAACACCGGGGAGCTGTTTTTT
>NA|NA|TRBJ1-3|TRBV6-5
CASSYSTPGNTIYF
TGTGCCAGCAGTTACTCGACGCCTGGAAACACCATATATTTT
>NA|NA|TRBJ2-2|TRBV11-3
CASSPEGRGELFF
TGTGCCAGCAGCCCCGAGGGTAGAGGGGAGCTGTTTTTT
>NA|TRBD2|TRBJ2-3|TRBV19
CASSKRDPRDTQYF
TGTGCCAGTAGCAAGCGGGACCCCAGGGATACGCAGTATTTT
>few|NA|TRBJ2-1|TRBV7-9
CASSHPWRANNEQFF
TGTGCCAGCAGCCACCCCTGGAGAGCGAACAATGAGCAGTTCTTC
>NA|NA|TRBJ2-4|TRBV5-1
CASSEGLGAKNIQYF
TGCGCCAGCAGTGAGGGGTTAGGGGCCAAAAACATTCAGTACTTC
>NA|TRBD2|TRBJ2-1|TRBV19
CASSLGSGEQFF
TGTGCCAGTAGTCTCGGTAGCGGGGAGCAGTTCTTC
>NA|TRBD1|TRBJ1-1|TRBV7-2
CASSLAYRGQYGTEAFF
TGTGCCAGCAGCTTAGCCTACAGGGGGCAGTACGGCACTGAAGCTTTCTTT
>NA|TRBD1|TRBJ1-2|TRBV28
CASRPGQLYGYTF
TGTGCCAGCAGGCCGGGACAGCTATATGGCTACACCTTC
>NA|TRBD1|TRBJ1-1|TRBV27
CASAQKDRAVTEAFF
TGTGCCAGCGCTCAAAAAGACAGGGCGGTCACTGAAGCTTTCTTT
>NA|TRBD1|TRBJ2-1|TRBV6-5
CASSPDRGSDNEQFF
TGTGCCAGCAGCCCCGACAGGGGTTCGGACAATGAGCAGTTCTTC
>few|NA|TRBJ2-7|TRBV7-9
CASSFGRYEQYF
TGTGCCAGCAGCTTCGGCCGCTACGAGCAGTACTTC
>NA|TRBD2|TRBJ2-3|TRBV3-1/TRBV3-2
CASSTLAGGPWGTDTQYF
TGTGCCAGCAGCACACTAGCGGGAGGGCCTTGGGGCACAGATACGCAGTATTTT
>NA|NA|TRBJ2-3|TRBV12-3/TRBV12-4
CASSSGAVDTQYF
TGTGCCAGCAGTTCCGGAGCAGTTGATACGCAGTATTTT
>NA|TRBD2|TRBJ2-1|TRBV18
CASSRGGGASGRVEQFF
TGTGCCAGCTCACGTGGAGGGGGCGCTAGCGGGAGGGTTGAGCAGTTCTTC
>NA|TRBD1|TRBJ2-3|TRBV9
CASSATGAGDTQYF
TGTGCCAGCAGCGCGACAGGGGCTGGGGATACGCAGTATTTT
>NA|NA|TRBJ1-2|TRBV2
CASSEDGGGYGYTF
TGTGCCAGCAGTGAAGATGGGGGAGGCTATGGCTACACCTTC
>few|TRBD1|TRBJ1-4|TRBV7-9
CASSLGTGGEKLFF
TGTGCCAGCAGCTTAGGGACAGGGGGCGAAAAACTGTTTTTT
>NA|NA|TRBJ1-1|TRBV7-9
CASSLMDTEAFF
TGTGCCAGCTCCCTTATGGACACTGAAGCTTTCTTT
>NA|TRBD2|TRBJ2-3|TRBV11-3
CASSAMTSGTSTDTQYF
TGTGCCAGCAGCGCAATGACTAGCGGCACTAGCACAGATACGCAGTATTTT
>NA|NA|TRBJ1-5|TRBV18
CASSAQKGGNQPQHF
TGTGCCAGCTCAGCACAGAAGGGGGGCAATCAGCCCCAGCATTTT
>NA|TRBD2|TRBJ2-7|TRBV7-3
CASSSIAGGPYEQYF
TGTGCCAGCAGCTCGATAGCGGGAGGGCCCTACGAGCAGTACTTC
>NA|NA|TRBJ1-4|TRBV2
CASSVTVRSNEKLFF
TGTGCCAGCAGTGTAACGGTCAGGTCTAATGAAAAACTGTTTTTT
>few|NA|TRBJ2-6|TRBV6-5
CASSMGPGANVLTF
TGTGCCAGCAGTATGGGACCTGGGGCCAACGTCCTGACTTTC
>few|NA|TRBJ2-7|TRBV5-4
CASSFSGVEQYF
TGTGCCAGCAGCTTTTCAGGGGTCGAGCAGTACTTC
>NA|TRBD1|TRBJ2-3|TRBV24-1
CATSRTGGVGDTQYF
TGTGCCACCAGTCGCACAGGGGGAGTCGGAGATACGCAGTATTTT
>NA|NA|TRBJ2-3|TRBV6-5
CASRQLSTDTQYF
TGTGCCAGCAGGCAACTTAGCACAGATACGCAGTATTTT
>NA|TRBD1|TRBJ2-1|TRBV29-1
CSVERHSGTGVRYEQFF
TGCAGCGTTGAACGACACTCCGGGACAGGGGTTAGGTATGAGCAGTTCTTC
>NA|NA|TRBJ2-1|TRBV9
CASSVESEPFSYNEQFF
TGTGCCAGCAGCGTAGAGAGCGAACCATTCTCCTACAATGAGCAGTTCTTC
>NA|NA|TRBJ2-1|TRBV11-3
CASSLAGSSYNEQFF
TGTGCCAGCAGCTTAGCGGGGAGCTCCTACAATGAGCAGTTCTTC
>NA|NA|TRBJ2-5|TRBV13
CASSLGQGGETQYF
TGTGCCAGCAGCTTAGGACAGGGCGGGGAGACCCAGTACTTC
>NA|NA|TRBJ2-2|TRBV9
CASSVGGGTGTGELFF
TGTGCCAGCAGCGTAGGAGGTGGGACTGGCACCGGGGAGCTGTTTTTT
>NA|NA|TRBJ1-4|TRBV2
CASSEPPRGGEKLFF
TGTGCCAGCAGTGAACCCCCCAGGGGAGGGGAAAAACTGTTTTTT
>NA|NA|TRBJ2-7|TRBV11-2
CASSLAGRSYEQYF
TGTGCCAGCAGCTTAGCGGGGAGATCCTACGAGCAGTACTTC
>NA|NA|TRBJ2-4|TRBV3-1/TRBV3-2
CASSEEGSKNIQYF
TGTGCCAGCAGCGAAGAGGGCAGCAAAAACATTCAGTACTTC
>NA|NA|TRBJ1-3|TRBV9
CASSVAPGGTIYF
TGTGCCAGCAGCGTAGCCCCCGGGGGCACCATATATTTT
>NA|NA|TRBJ1-2|TRBV2
CASPPTRELYGYTF
TGTGCCAGCCCTCCGACTAGAGAGCTCTATGGCTACACCTTC
>NA|NA|TRBJ2-7|TRBV7-8
CASSRRRAQPYEQYF
TGTGCCAGCAGCCGTCGCCGCGCCCAACCCTACGAGCAGTACTTC